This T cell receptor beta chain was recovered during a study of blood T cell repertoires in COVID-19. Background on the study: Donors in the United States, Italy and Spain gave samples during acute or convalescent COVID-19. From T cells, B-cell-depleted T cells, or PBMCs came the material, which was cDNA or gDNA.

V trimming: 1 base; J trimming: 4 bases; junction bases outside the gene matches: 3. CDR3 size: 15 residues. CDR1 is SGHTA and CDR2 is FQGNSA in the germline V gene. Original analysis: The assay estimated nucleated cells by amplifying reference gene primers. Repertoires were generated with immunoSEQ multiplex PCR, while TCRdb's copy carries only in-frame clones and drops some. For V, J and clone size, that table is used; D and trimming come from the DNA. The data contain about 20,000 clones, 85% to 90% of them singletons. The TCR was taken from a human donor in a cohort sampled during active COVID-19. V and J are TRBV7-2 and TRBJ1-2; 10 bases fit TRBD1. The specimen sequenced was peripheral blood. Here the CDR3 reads CASSLVGTGVYGYTF. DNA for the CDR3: TGTGCCAGCAGCTTAGTTGGGACAGGGGTCTATGGCTACACCTTC.